This T cell receptor (beta chain) came from a study of cytomegalovirus exposure and HLA in healthy donors. Study details: Inside one of the first data releases sat around 80 million unique TCRs taken from HLA-typed donors. Points from the study as a whole: An assumption of roughly uniform sequencing depth across donors underlay the presence/absence analyses. The study dropped some indistinguishable V segments, TRBV6-2 and TRBV6-3 among them.

In the PCR, 60 Vbeta and 13 Jbeta primers were used. Sequenced by immunoSEQ multiplex PCR; TCRdb stores in-frame clones only, minus some. The sample carries fewer than 100,000 clones, more than 60% recorded once. Germline V gives CDR1 SGHRS, CDR2 YFSETQ. The CDR3 loop spans 15 amino acids. Trimming left V 0 bases short and J 0 bases short, with 10 bases between. Donors sampled were nominally healthy, though unrecorded immune exposures were likely. This clone appeared a few times. What it binds is not known. Sequencing input: PBMCs. This clonotype was sampled from a man in his 60s in good health and CMV-seropositive. This chain joins TRBV5-1 and TRBJ2-7; TRBD2 might be the D (6 bases). CDR3 region: CASSLAGGNSYEQYF. DNA of the CDR3: TGCGCCAGCAGCTTGGCCGGCGGGAACTCCTACGAGCAGTACTTC.